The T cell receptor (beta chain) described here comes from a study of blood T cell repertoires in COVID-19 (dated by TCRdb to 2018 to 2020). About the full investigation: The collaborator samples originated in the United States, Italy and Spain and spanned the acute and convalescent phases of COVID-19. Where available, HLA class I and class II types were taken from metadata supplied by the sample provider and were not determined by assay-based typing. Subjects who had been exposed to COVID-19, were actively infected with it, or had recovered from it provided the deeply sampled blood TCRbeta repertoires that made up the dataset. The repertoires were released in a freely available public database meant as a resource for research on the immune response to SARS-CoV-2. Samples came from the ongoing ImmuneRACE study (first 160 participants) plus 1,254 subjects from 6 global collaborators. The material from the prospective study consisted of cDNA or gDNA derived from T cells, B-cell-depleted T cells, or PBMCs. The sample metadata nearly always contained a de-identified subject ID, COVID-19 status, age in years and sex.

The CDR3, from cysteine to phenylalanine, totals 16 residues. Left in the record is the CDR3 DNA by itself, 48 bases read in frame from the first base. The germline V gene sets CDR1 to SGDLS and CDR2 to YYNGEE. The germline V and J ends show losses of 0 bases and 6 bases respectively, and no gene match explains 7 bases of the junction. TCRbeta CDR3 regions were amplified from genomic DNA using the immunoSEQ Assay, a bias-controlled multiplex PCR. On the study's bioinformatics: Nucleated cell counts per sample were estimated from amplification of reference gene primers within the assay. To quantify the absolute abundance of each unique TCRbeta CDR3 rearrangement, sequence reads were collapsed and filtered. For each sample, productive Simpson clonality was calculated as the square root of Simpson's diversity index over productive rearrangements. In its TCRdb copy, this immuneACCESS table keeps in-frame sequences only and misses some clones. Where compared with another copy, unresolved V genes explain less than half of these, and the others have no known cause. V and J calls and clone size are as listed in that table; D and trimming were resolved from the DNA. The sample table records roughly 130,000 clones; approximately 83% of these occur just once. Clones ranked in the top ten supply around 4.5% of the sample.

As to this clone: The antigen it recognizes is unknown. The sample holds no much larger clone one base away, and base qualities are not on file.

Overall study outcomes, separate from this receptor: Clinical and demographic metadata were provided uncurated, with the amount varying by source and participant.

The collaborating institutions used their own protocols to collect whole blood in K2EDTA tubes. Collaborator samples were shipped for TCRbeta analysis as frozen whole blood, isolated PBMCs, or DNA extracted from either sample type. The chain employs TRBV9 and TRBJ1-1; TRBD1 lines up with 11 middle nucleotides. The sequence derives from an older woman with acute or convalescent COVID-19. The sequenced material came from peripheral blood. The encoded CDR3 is CASSVGTGGSGPEAFF. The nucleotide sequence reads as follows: TGTGCCAGCAGCGTAGGGACAGGGGGCAGCGGGCCTGAAGCTTTCTTT.